Sequencing of this T cell receptor (beta chain) was carried out in a study of shared clonotypes between healthy human individuals. General observations from the study: Generation probabilities of non-shared clonotypes were lower (relative to those shared by all four donors). Naive subsets tended to show greater estimated richness than memory subsets.

Turning to this clone: What it binds is not known.

Some clones are missing from TCRdb's copy, which holds only in-frame ones; the method was immunoSEQ multiplex PCR. In the table there are about 2 million clones, 95% of which are singletons. Each donor was a Caucasian adult residing in Nashville, Tennessee. Germline-derived CDR1 and CDR2 are MNHNY and SVGAGI (reference sequence). This CDR3 has 13 residues. V lost 7 bases, J lost 6 bases, and 5 bases stayed unmatched. V is TRBV6-6 and J is TRBJ2-4; TRBD1 agrees at 8 bases. The origin of this receptor is a man between 18 and 35 years old in good health. Specimen: naive CD4+ T cells sorted from blood. Subset meaning: CD45RA+ positively selected. The CDR3 spells CASKGQGANIQYF. CDR3 nucleotides: TGTGCCAGCAAAGGGCAGGGGGCAAACATTCAGTACTTC.